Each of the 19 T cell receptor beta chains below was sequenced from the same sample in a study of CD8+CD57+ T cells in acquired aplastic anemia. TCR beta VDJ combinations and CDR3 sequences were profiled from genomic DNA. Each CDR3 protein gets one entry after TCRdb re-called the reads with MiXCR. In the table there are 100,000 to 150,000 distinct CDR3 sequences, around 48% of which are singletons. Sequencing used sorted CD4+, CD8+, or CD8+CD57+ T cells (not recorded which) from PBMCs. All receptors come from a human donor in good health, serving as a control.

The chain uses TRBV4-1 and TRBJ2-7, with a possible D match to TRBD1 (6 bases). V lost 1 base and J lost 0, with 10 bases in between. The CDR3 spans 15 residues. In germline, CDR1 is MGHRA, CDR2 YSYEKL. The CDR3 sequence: CASSQGQESSYEQYF. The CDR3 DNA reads TGCGCCAGCAGCCAAGGACAGGAGAGCTCCTACGAGCAGTACTTC.

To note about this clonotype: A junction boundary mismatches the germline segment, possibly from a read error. This CDR3 reads CASSHPPGQGPETQHF. CDR3 bases: TGTGCCAGCAGCCACCCCCCCGGACAGGGTCCAGAGACCCAGCACTTC. The V gene is TRBV6-2 or TRBV6-3, the J gene TRBJ2-5; TRBD1 matches 8 bases. The CDR3 is 16 amino acids. Per germline, CDR1 MNHEY and CDR2 SVGEGT.

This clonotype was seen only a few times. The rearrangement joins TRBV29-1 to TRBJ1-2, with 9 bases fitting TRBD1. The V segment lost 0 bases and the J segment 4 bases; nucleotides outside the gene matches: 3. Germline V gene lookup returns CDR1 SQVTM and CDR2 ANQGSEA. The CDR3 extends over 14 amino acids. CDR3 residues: CSVEDPDRGYGYTF. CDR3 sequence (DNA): TGCAGCGTTGAAGATCCGGACAGGGGCTATGGCTACACCTTC.

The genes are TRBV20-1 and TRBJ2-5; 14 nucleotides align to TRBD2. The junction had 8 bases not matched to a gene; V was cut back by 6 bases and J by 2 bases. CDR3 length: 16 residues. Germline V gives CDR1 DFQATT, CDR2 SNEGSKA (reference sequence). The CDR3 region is CSATGLAGGQQETQYF. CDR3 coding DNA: TGCAGTGCAACCGGACTAGCGGGGGGCCAACAAGAGACCCAGTACTTC.

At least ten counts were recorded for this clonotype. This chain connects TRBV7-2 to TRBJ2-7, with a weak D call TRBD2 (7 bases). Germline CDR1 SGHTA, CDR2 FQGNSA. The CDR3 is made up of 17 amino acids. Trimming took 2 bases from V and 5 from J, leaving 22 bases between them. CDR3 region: CASSLTGGAWMADEQYF. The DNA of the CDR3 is TGTGCCAGCAGCTTAACTGGGGGGGCGTGGATGGCTGACGAGCAGTACTTC.

CDR3 DNA: TGTGCCAGCAGACCGGGACAGGGGGGGGAGACCCAGTACTTC. Its translation: CASRPGQGGETQYF. The rearrangement links TRBV6-1 to TRBJ2-5; the match to TRBD1 covers 11 bases. This CDR3 has 14 residues. V dropped 6 bases and J dropped 5; count of bases not matched to a gene: 5. Looked up from germline, CDR1 is MNHNS and CDR2 is SASEGT.

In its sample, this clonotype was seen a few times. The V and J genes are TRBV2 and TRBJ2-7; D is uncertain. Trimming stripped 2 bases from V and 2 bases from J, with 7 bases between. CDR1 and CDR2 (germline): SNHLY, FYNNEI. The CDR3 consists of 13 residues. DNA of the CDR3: TGTGCCAGCAGTGAATCCCGGGCCTACGAGCAGTACTTC. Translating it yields CASSESRAYEQYF.

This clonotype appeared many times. This chain's CDR3 is CASSLPGAHEQYF. DNA for the CDR3: TGTGCCAGCAGCCTCCCCGGGGCGCACGAGCAGTACTTC. The V gene is TRBV6-2 or TRBV6-3, the J gene TRBJ2-7; D possibly uses TRBD1 or TRBD2 (5 bases each). In germline, CDR1 is MNHEY, CDR2 SVGEGT. V was pared by 6 bases and J by 5 bases, with 14 bases between. The CDR3 is made up of 13 amino acids.

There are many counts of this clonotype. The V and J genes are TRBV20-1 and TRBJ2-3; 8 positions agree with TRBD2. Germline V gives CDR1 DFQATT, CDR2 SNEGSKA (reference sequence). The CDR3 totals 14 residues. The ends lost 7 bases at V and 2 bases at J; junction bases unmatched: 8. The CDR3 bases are TGCAGTGTCCGGACTAGCACTCACACAGATACGCAGTATTTT. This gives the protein CSVRTSTHTDTQYF.

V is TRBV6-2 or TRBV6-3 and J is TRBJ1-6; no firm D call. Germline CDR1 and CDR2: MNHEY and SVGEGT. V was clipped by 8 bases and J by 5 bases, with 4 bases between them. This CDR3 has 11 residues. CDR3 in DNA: TGTGCCAGCGCTCATAATTCACCCCTCCACTTT. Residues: CASAHNSPLHF.

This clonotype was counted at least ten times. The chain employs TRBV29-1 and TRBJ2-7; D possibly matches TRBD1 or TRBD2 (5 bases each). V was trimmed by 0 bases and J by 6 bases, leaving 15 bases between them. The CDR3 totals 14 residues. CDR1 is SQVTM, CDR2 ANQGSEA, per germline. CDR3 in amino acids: CSVEEAVGVSEQYF. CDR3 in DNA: TGCAGCGTTGAAGAGGCGGTGGGGGTCTCCGAGCAGTACTTC.

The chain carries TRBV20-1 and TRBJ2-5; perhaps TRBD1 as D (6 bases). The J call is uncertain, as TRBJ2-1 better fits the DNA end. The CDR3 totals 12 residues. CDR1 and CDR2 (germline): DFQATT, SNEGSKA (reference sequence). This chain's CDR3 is CSARDSGRGQFF. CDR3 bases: TGCAGTGCTAGAGATTCGGGCAGGGGGCAGTTCTTC.

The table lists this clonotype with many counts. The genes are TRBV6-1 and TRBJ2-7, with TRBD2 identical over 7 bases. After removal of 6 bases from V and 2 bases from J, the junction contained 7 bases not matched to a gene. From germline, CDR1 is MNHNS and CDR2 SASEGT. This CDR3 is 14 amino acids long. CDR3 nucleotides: TGTGCCAGCAGGACTATAGCGGGCACCTACGAGCAGTACTTC. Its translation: CASRTIAGTYEQYF.

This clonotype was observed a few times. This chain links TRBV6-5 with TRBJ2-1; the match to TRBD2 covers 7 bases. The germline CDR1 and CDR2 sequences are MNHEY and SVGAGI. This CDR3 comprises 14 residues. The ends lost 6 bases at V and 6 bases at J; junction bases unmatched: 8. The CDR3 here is CASSSGTISNEQFF. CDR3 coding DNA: TGTGCCAGCAGCTCCGGGACTATTTCCAATGAGCAGTTCTTC.

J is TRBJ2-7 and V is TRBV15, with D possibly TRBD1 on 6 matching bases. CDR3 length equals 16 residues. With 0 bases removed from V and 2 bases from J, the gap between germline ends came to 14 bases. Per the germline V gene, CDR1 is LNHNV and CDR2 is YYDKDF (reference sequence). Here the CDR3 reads CATSRDLGALTYEQYF. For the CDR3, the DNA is TGTGCCACCAGCAGAGATTTGGGGGCTTTAACCTACGAGCAGTACTTC.

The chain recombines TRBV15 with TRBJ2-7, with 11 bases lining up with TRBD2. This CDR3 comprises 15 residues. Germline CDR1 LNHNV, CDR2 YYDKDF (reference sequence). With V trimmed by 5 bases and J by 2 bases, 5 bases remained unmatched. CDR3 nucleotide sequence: TGTGCCACCAGCTGGGTAGCGGGGGGGCCCTACGAGCAGTACTTC. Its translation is CATSWVAGGPYEQYF.

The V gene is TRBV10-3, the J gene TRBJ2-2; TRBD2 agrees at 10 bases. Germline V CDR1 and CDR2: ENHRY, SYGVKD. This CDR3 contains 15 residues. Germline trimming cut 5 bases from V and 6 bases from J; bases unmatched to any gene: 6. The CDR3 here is CAISSPLAGAGELFF. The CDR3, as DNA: TGTGCCATCAGTTCTCCCCTAGCGGGGGCCGGGGAGCTGTTTTTT.

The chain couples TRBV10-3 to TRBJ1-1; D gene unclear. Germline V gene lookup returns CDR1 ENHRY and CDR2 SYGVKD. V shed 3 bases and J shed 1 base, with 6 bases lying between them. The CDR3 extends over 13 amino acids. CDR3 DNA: TGTGCCATCAGTGATCAAGGGAACACTGAAGCTTTCTTT. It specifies CAISDQGNTEAFF.

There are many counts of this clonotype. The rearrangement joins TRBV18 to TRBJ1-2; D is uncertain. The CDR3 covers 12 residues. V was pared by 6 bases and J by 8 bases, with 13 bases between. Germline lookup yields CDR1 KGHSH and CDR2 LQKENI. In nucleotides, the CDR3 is TGTGCCAGCTCTAAAATCCTGGAGGGCTACACCTTC. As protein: CASSKILEGYTF. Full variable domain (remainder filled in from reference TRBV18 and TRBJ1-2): NAGVMQNPRHLVRRRGQEARLRCSPMKGHSHVYWYRQLPEEGLKFMVYLQKENIIDESGMPKERFSAEFPKEGPSILRIQQVVRGDSAAYFCASSKILEGYTFGSGTRLTVV.